One sample yielded the 24 T cell receptor beta chains listed below, sequenced in a study of blood T cell repertoires in COVID-19. Data came from immunoSEQ multiplex PCR; TCRdb stores just in-frame clones and leaves some out. The table shows 65,000 to 85,000 clones, with approximately 90% occurring only once. The specimen sequenced was peripheral blood. The receptors derive from a human donor in a cohort sampled during active COVID-19.

This chain joins TRBV12-3 or TRBV12-4 and TRBJ2-1, with D maybe TRBD1 (5 bases). V shed 2 bases and J shed 6 bases, with 8 bases lying between them. The CDR3 loop spans 13 amino acids. The chain's CDR3 is CASSLSTVNEQFF. The CDR3, as DNA: TGTGCCAGCAGTTTATCGACAGTCAATGAGCAGTTCTTC.

V gene TRBV29-1 combines with J gene TRBJ1-2; possible D gene TRBD1, 6 bases. Germline loops: CDR1 SQVTM, CDR2 ANQGSEA. The CDR3 totals 12 residues. The V end lost 6 bases, the J end lost 5 bases, and 13 bases lay between the germline ends. The CDR3 sequence is CSVLTGGYGYTF. The CDR3 DNA sequence: TGCAGCGTCCTGACAGGCGGGTATGGCTACACCTTC.

This chain uses TRBV11-2 with TRBJ2-4, with D possibly matching TRBD1 (5 bases). The germline V and J ends were trimmed by 3 bases and 1 base, with 19 bases remaining between them. In germline, CDR1 is SGHAT, CDR2 FQNNGV. CDR3 length equals 18 residues. The CDR3 sequence: CASSFPLSGNGAKNIQYF. CDR3 in DNA: TGTGCCAGCAGCTTCCCCTTATCAGGGAATGGGGCCAAAAACATTCAGTACTTC.

The V and J genes are TRBV7-3 and TRBJ2-1; 11 nucleotides match TRBD2. Germline values: CDR1 SGHTA, CDR2 FQGTGA. Trimming took 2 bases from V and 4 from J; bases not matched to a gene: 10. The CDR3 totals 18 residues. Here the CDR3 reads CASSLSPASSGGYNEQFF. Written as DNA, the CDR3 is TGTGCCAGCAGCTTATCCCCCGCATCTAGCGGGGGGTACAATGAGCAGTTCTTC.

In this sample, this clone turned up a few times. This chain's CDR3 is CASSLGGGPHEKLFF. DNA of the CDR3: TGTGCCAGCAGCTTAGGGGGGGGGCCTCATGAAAAACTGTTTTTT. The chain has TRBV7-2 and TRBJ1-4; D perhaps matches TRBD1 (6 bases). The CDR3 covers 15 residues. Germline assignment: CDR1 SGHTA and CDR2 FQGNSA. V was cut by 1 base and J by 6 bases, with 12 bases left in between.

The V gene is TRBV9, the J gene TRBJ2-3; 8 bases are shared with TRBD2. Germline V gives CDR1 SGDLS, CDR2 YYNGEE. J was trimmed by 4 bases and V by 0 bases; bases with no gene match: 4. This CDR3 has 15 amino acids. The CDR3 DNA is TGTGCCAGCAGCGTAGGACTAGCGCGCCCAGATACGCAGTATTTT. Translation: CASSVGLARPDTQYF.

This chain connects TRBV29-1 to TRBJ2-7, with 9 bases that match TRBD1. V lost 3 bases to trimming and J lost 3 bases; unmatched junction nucleotides: 3. Germline V gene lookup returns CDR1 SQVTM and CDR2 ANQGSEA. This CDR3 spans 13 amino acids. This CDR3 reads CSVEQTGGYEQYF. The DNA for the CDR3 is TGCAGCGTTGAGCAGACAGGGGGCTACGAGCAGTACTTC.

The chain uses TRBV18 and TRBJ1-1; D unclear. This CDR3 spans 14 amino acids. Trimming removed 5 bases from V and 4 bases from J, with 14 bases in between. Germline V gene data show CDR1 as KGHSH and CDR2 as LQKENI. CDR3 nucleotides: TGTGCCAGCTCATGGGTCCCTGGCGGCACTGAAGCTTTCTTT. Protein product: CASSWVPGGTEAFF.

With regard to this clone: This CDR3 is also generated by other DNA sequences in the sample. The genes are TRBV6-5 and TRBJ1-2; 8 positions agree with TRBD1. The CDR3 loop spans 13 amino acids. V trimming: 5 bases; J trimming: 3 bases; junction bases outside the gene matches: 2. Germline V lookup: CDR1 MNHEY, CDR2 SVGAGI. This chain's CDR3 is CASSLDRDYGYTF. In nucleotides, the CDR3 is TGTGCCAGCAGTCTGGACAGGGACTATGGCTACACCTTC.

The V call is TRBV2, the J call TRBJ1-6, with D uncertain. The CDR3 spans 13 residues. Germline values: CDR1 SNHLY, CDR2 FYNNEI. V was trimmed by 8 bases and J by 8 bases, leaving 13 bases between them. CDR3: CASVAQQDSPLHF. DNA of the CDR3: TGTGCCAGCGTGGCACAGCAGGATTCACCCCTCCACTTT. Combining the CDR3 with reference TRBV2 and TRBJ1-6 gives the whole variable domain EPEVTQTPSHQVTQMGQEVILRCVPISNHLYFYWYRQILGQKVEFLVSFYNNEISEKSEIFDDQFSVERPDGSNFTLKIRSTKLEDSAMYFCASVAQQDSPLHFGNGTRLTVT.

The chain uses TRBV27 and TRBJ1-2; no reliable D call. The CDR3 extends over 14 amino acids. CDR1 is MNHEY and CDR2 is SMNVEV in the germline V gene (reference sequence). V was trimmed by 6 bases and J by 3 bases, leaving 14 bases between them. CDR3 amino acids: CASSQTRGHYGYTF. CDR3 nucleotide sequence: TGTGCCAGCAGCCAGACCCGGGGTCACTATGGCTACACCTTC.

The rearrangement joins TRBV5-1 to TRBJ2-6; weak D call: TRBD1 (5 bases). Germline lookup yields CDR1 SGHRS and CDR2 YFSETQ. Trimming removed 0 bases from V and 2 bases from J, with 6 bases in between. This CDR3 has 15 residues. For the CDR3, the DNA is TGCGCCAGCAGCTTGGAGGGGACTGGGGCCAACGTCCTGACTTTC. It translates to CASSLEGTGANVLTF.

The V call is TRBV6-1, the J call TRBJ1-1; D is unclear. The germline gives CDR1 MNHNS, CDR2 SASEGT. V was shortened by 2 bases and J by 4 bases, with 8 bases between the two germline ends. The CDR3 extends over 13 amino acids. The CDR3 region is CASSELSGTEAFF. CDR3 sequence (DNA): TGTGCCAGCAGTGAACTTAGTGGCACTGAAGCTTTCTTT.

The chain links TRBV6-5 to TRBJ1-5; possibly TRBD1 for D (5 bases). The CDR3 contains 12 residues. Germline V lookup: CDR1 MNHEY, CDR2 SVGAGI. V lost 10 bases, J lost 4 bases, and 11 bases lay in between. CDR3 sequence reads: CATGGGNQPQHF. The CDR3 bases are TGTGCCACCGGGGGGGGGAATCAGCCCCAGCATTTT.

The chain combines TRBV10-3 with TRBJ2-5, with 8 bases aligning to TRBD1. The V gene's germline CDR1 is ENHRY and CDR2 SYGVKD. This CDR3 contains 15 residues. J gave up 5 bases and V 6 bases, and 11 bases lay outside the gene matches. CDR3 bases: TGTGCCATCAGCGAACTTCAGGGGGCCGGGGAGACCCAGTACTTC. Its translation: CAISELQGAGETQYF.

This chain uses TRBV5-6 with TRBJ2-1; TRBD2 agrees at 10 bases. CDR1 is SGHDT and CDR2 is YYEEEE in the germline V gene. The CDR3 length is 15 residues. V lost 1 base to trimming and J lost 8 bases; unmatched junction nucleotides: 6. The CDR3: CASSLSGGALDEQFF. CDR3 coding DNA: TGTGCCAGCAGCTTGAGCGGGGGGGCTCTTGATGAGCAGTTCTTC.

Concerning this clone itself: The sample carries other DNA sequences with the same CDR3. The chain has TRBV4-3 and TRBJ1-5; D call uncertain. The CDR3 runs 13 residues. Germline V lookup: CDR1 LGHNA, CDR2 YSLEER. Deletions cut 0 bases from V and 6 bases from J, with 6 bases between. The CDR3 loop reads CASSQDRGQPQHF. Written as DNA, the CDR3 is TGCGCCAGCAGCCAAGATCGGGGTCAGCCCCAGCATTTT.

The genes are TRBV3-1 (or the pseudogene TRBV3-2) and TRBJ1-2, with 9 bases that match TRBD1. This CDR3 is built from 15 residues. Germline V gene lookup returns CDR1 LGHDT and CDR2 YNNKEL (reference sequence). The V gene end was trimmed by 0 bases and the J gene end by 8 bases; junction bases not matched to a gene: 7. Written as DNA, the CDR3 is TGTGCCAGCAGCCAAGACGGGACAGGGATGAGGGGCTACACCTTC. Translated, it gives CASSQDGTGMRGYTF.

The chain is built from TRBV3-1 (or the pseudogene TRBV3-2) and TRBJ2-3; 7 bases fit TRBD1. After removal of 2 bases from V and 0 bases from J, the junction contained 5 bases not matched to a gene. The CDR3 length is 16 residues. The germline V gene has CDR1 LGHDT and CDR2 YNNKEL (reference sequence). The CDR3 sequence: CASSQQTGKSTDTQYF. CDR3 bases: TGTGCCAGCAGCCAACAGACAGGGAAGAGCACAGATACGCAGTATTTT.

The gene calls are TRBV24-1 and TRBJ1-1; 10 nucleotides agree with TRBD1. V gave up 5 bases and J gave up 8 bases; unmatched junction bases: 4. CDR3 length: 13 amino acids. Germline V gene sequence: CDR1 KGHDR, CDR2 SFDVKD. CDR3 residues: CATSARTGGEAFF. For the CDR3, the DNA is TGTGCCACCAGTGCCCGGACAGGGGGGGAAGCTTTCTTT.

A single count supports this clone. The V and J genes are TRBV7-3 and TRBJ2-7; 10 bases are a match to TRBD2. Germline V gives CDR1 SGHTA, CDR2 FQGTGA. V lost 5 bases, J lost 5 bases, and 6 bases stayed unmatched. This CDR3 contains 14 residues. CDR3 sequence: CASSQRGGWDEQYF. In DNA form, the CDR3 reads TGTGCCAGCAGCCAGCGGGGGGGCTGGGACGAGCAGTACTTC.

The CDR3 bases are TGTGCCAGCAGACCCCACACGAGCACAGATACGCAGTATTTT. This sequence encodes CASRPHTSTDTQYF. The chain uses TRBV6-4 and TRBJ2-3; D ambiguous. Germline assignment: CDR1 MRHNA and CDR2 SNTAGT. CDR3 length: 14 amino acids. Deletions cut 6 bases from V and 0 bases from J, with 10 bases between.

This clone has only a few counts. The V call is TRBV5-1, the J call TRBJ1-2; 7 positions agree with TRBD1. The germline V gene encodes CDR1 SGHRS and CDR2 YFSETQ. The ends lost 4 bases at V and 0 bases at J; junction bases unmatched: 6. There are 15 residues in the CDR3. CDR3 nucleotide sequence: TGCGCCAGCAGCCTCCGGGACAGAGCTAACTATGGCTACACCTTC. Translation gives CASSLRDRANYGYTF. Supplemented by reference TRBV5-1 and TRBJ1-2, the full variable domain reads KAGVTQTPRYLIKTRGQQVTLSCSPISGHRSVSWYQQTPGQGLQFLFEYFSETQRNKGNFPGRFSGRQFSNSRSEMNVSTLELGDSALYLCASSLRDRANYGYTFGSGTRLTVV.

This clone has only one observation. The CDR3 region is CASSQDRGTHQPQHF. In nucleotides, the CDR3 is TGTGCCAGCAGCCAAGACAGGGGGACGCATCAGCCCCAGCATTTT. The genes are TRBV4-2 and TRBJ1-5; 7 bases are a match to TRBD1. The CDR3 extends over 15 amino acids. CDR1 and CDR2 from the germline V gene are LGHNA and YNFKEQ. With V trimmed by 0 bases and J by 5 bases, 4 bases remained unmatched.